This T cell receptor (beta chain) was recovered during a study of spatial heterogeneity in lung cancer. V lost 5 bases to trimming and J lost 2 bases; unmatched junction nucleotides: 2. Germline V gene lookup returns CDR1 LGHDT and CDR2 YNNKEL (reference sequence). The CDR3 has 15 amino acids. The time point denotes: blood at routine non-recurrence follow-up after resection. Whole RNA came from tumor, nontumor lung or frozen PBMC and was sequenced without being sorted. One entry per CDR3 protein, called by TCRdb with MiXCR from the 5' RACE reads. The sample records 110,000 or so distinct CDR3 sequences, about 10% being singletons.

The material was PBMCs, obtained at follow-up. V is TRBV3-1 and J is TRBJ2-1; TRBD2 aligns across 11 bases. This clonotype was sampled from a female donor with early-stage non-small cell lung cancer. CDR3 sequence reads: CASSALAGAYNEQFF. The CDR3 DNA reads as TGTGCCAGCAGCGCACTAGCGGGAGCCTACAATGAGCAGTTCTTC.